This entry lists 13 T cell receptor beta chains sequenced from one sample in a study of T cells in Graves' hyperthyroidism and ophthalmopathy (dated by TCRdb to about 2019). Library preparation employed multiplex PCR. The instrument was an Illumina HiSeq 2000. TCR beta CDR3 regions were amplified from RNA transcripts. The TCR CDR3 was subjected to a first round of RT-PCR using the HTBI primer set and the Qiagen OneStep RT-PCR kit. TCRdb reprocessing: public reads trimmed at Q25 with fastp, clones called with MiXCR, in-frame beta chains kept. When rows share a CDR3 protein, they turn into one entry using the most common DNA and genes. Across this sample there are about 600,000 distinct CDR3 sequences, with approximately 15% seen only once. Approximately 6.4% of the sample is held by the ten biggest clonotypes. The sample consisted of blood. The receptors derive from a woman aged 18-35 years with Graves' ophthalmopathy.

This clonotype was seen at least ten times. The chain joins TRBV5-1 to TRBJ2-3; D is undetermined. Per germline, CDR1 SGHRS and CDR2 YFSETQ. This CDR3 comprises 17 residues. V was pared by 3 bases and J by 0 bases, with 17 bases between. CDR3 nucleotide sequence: TGCGCCAGCAGCTCTCCTACAACGACTGGGAGCACAGATACGCAGTATTTT. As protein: CASSSPTTTGSTDTQYF.

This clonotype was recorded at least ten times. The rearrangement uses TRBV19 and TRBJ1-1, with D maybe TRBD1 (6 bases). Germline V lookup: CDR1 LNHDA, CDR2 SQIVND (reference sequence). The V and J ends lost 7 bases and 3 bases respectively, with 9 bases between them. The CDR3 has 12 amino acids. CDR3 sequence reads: CASMQGYTEAFF. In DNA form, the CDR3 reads TGTGCCAGTATGCAGGGGTACACTGAAGCTTTCTTT. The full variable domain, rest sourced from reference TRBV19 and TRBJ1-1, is DGGITQSPKYLFRKEGQNVTLSCEQNLNHDAMYWYRQDPGQGLRLIYYSQIVNDFQKGDIAEGYSVSREKKESFPLTVTSAQKNPTAFYLCASMQGYTEAFFGQGTRLTVV.

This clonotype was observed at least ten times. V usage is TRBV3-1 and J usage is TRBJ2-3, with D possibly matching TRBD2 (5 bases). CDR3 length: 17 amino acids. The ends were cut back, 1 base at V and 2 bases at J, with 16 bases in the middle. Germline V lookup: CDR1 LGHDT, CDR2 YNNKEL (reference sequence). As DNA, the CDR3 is TGTGCCAGCAGCCAAGTGGGTCGGGCTAGCTTCACAGATACGCAGTATTTT. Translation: CASSQVGRASFTDTQYF.

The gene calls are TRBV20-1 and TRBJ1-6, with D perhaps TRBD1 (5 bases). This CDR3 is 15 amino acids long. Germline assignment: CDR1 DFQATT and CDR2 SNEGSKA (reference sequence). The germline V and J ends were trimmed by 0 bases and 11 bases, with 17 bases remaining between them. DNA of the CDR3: TGCAGTGCTAGAGATAGAAGGGACTTCGGGACACCCCTCCACTTT. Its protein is CSARDRRDFGTPLHF.

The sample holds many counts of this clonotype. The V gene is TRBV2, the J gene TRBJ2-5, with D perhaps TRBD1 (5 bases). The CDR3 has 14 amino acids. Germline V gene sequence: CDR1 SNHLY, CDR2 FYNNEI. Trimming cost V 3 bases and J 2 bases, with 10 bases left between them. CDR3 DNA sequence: TGTGCCAGCAGTGACAGGGTGGGACAAGAGACCCAGTACTTC. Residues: CASSDRVGQETQYF.

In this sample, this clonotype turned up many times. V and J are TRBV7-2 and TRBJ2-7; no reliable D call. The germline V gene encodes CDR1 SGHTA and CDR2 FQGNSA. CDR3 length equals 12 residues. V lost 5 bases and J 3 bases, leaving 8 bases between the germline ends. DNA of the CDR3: TGTGCCAGCAGCATAGACATCTACGAGCAGTACTTC. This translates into CASSIDIYEQYF.

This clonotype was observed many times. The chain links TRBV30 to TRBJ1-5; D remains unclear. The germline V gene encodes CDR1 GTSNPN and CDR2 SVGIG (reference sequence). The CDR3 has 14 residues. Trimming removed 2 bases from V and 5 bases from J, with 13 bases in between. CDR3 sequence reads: CAWSPGRLDQPQHF. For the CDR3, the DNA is TGTGCCTGGAGTCCCGGCCGGTTAGATCAGCCCCAGCATTTT.

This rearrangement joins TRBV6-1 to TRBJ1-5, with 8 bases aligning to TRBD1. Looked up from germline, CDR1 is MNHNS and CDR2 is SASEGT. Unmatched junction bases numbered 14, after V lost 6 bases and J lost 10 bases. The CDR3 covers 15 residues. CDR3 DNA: TGTGCCAGCAGCTCAGACAGGGGCGGCCTGAATCCCCAGCATTTT. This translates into CASSSDRGGLNPQHF.

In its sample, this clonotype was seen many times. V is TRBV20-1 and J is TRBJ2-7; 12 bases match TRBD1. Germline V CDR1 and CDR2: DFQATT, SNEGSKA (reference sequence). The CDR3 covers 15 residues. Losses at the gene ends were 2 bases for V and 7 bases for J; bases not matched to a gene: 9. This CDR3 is CSARRPGQGAGEQYF. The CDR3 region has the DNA TGCAGTGCTAGACGCCCGGGACAGGGGGCAGGGGAGCAGTACTTC.

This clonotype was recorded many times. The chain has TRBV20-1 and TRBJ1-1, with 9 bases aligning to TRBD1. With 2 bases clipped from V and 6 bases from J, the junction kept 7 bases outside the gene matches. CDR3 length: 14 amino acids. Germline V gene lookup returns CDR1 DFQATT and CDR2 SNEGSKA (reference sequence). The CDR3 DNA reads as TGCAGTGCTAGAATGTACAGGGGGCATCCTGAAGCTTTCTTT. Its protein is CSARMYRGHPEAFF.

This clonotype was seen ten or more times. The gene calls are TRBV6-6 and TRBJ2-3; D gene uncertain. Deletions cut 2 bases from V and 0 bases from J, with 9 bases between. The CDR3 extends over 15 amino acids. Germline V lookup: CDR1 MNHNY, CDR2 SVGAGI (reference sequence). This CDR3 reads CASSYRGESTDTQYF. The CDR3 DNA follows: TGTGCCAGCAGTTACCGTGGCGAGAGCACAGATACGCAGTATTTT.

DNA of the CDR3: TGCAGTGCTAGTTCGCGGGACACCGGGGAGCTGTTTTTT. It codes for CSASSRDTGELFF. The V call is TRBV20-1, the J call TRBJ2-2; D is perhaps TRBD2 (5 bases). The germline V gene encodes CDR1 DFQATT and CDR2 SNEGSKA (reference sequence). Trimming pared 3 bases from V and 3 bases from J, leaving 8 bases between. The CDR3 is 13 amino acids.

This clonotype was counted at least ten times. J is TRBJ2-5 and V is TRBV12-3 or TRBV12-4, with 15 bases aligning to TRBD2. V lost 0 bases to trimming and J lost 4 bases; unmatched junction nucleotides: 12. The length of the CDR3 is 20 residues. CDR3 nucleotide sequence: TGTGCCAGCAGTTTAGCTACTGGACTAGCGGGAGGGCCCTCTTTAGAGACCCAGTACTTC. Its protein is CASSLATGLAGGPSLETQYF.